The 13 T cell receptor beta chains below all came from one sample that was sequenced in a study of control samples from healthy donors and cancer patients (dated by TCRdb to about 2020). Library preparation employed the immunoSEQ multiplex PCR assay. TCRdb limited this immuneACCESS table to in-frame rearrangements with V and J called. A share of clones is missing; checked studies link under half to unresolved V genes, and the rest is unexplained. The table of this sample itemizes some 190,000 clones. In total, the top ten clones hold 2.2% of the sample. Source material: blood. The receptor source for this set is a woman in her 30s in good health.

The rearrangement links TRBV24-1 to TRBJ2-1; 13 bases are shared with TRBD2. Germline CDR1 reads KGHDR; CDR2 reads SFDVKD. The ends lost 6 bases at V and 4 bases at J; junction bases unmatched: 8. This CDR3 region has 17 residues. This chain's CDR3 is CATSSPGLAGSYNEQFF. The CDR3 bases are TGTGCCACCAGTTCACCGGGACTAGCGGGAAGTTACAATGAGCAGTTCTTC.

CDR3 in DNA: TGTGCCAGCAGCTTCAGTCCCGGGGTTGGTGCTTTCTTT. Translation: CASSFSPGVGAFF. This chain connects TRBV9 to TRBJ1-1; D is undetermined. Trimming took off 4 bases at V and 11 bases at J, with 18 bases between the two ends. CDR1 and CDR2 (germline): SGDLS, YYNGEE. CDR3 length: 13 amino acids.

The chain couples TRBV19 to TRBJ2-1, with D possibly matching TRBD1 (5 bases). Germline V lookup: CDR1 LNHDA, CDR2 SQIVND (reference sequence). Between the trimmed V and J ends, which lost 0 bases and 2 bases, there was a span of 17 bases. This CDR3 has 18 amino acids. CDR3 nucleotide sequence: TGTGCCAGTAGTATAGATTCGGAAGGGGTTAACCCCTACAATGAGCAGTTCTTC. This encodes CASSIDSEGVNPYNEQFF.

As to this clone: One end of the junction varies from germline; a read error may be responsible. The rearrangement links TRBV5-1 to TRBJ1-4; D uncertain. From germline, CDR1 is SGHRS and CDR2 YFSETQ. CDR3 size: 12 residues. CDR3 residues: CASSLGGGLTVF. CDR3 nucleotide sequence: TGCGCCAGCAGCTTGGGAGGAGGGTTAACGGTTTTT.

The chain employs TRBV12-3 or TRBV12-4 and TRBJ2-1; unclear D gene. Trimming pared 2 bases from V and 8 bases from J, leaving 7 bases between. The CDR3 extends over 12 amino acids. This chain's CDR3 is CASSLRIHEQFF. The CDR3 DNA follows: TGTGCCAGCAGTTTAAGGATCCATGAGCAGTTCTTC.

In nucleotides, the CDR3 is TGTGCCAGCAGCTTAGTGGGCTTCTCCTACGAGCAGTACTTC. This sequence encodes CASSLVGFSYEQYF. The chain combines TRBV7-2 with TRBJ2-7; no firm D call. Per the germline V gene, CDR1 is SGHTA and CDR2 is FQGNSA. This CDR3 contains 14 residues. Trimming removed 1 base from V and 0 bases from J, with 7 bases in between.

The V call is TRBV7-2, the J call TRBJ2-3; tentative D call: TRBD2 (6 bases). Germline CDR1 and CDR2: SGHTA and FQGNSA. The CDR3 loop spans 14 amino acids. The germline V and J ends were trimmed by 1 base and 6 bases, with 11 bases remaining between them. This chain's CDR3 is CASSLVGSGDTQYF. CDR3 DNA: TGTGCCAGCAGCTTAGTGGGGAGCGGGGATACGCAGTATTTT.

The rearrangement joins TRBV12-3 or TRBV12-4 to TRBJ1-1; D gene ambiguous. The CDR3 has 13 amino acids. The V gene lost 3 bases and the J gene lost 3 bases, with 8 bases spanning the gap. The CDR3 reads CASSFMSHTEAFF. For the CDR3, the DNA is TGTGCCAGCAGTTTTATGTCGCACACTGAAGCTTTCTTT.

The V gene is TRBV5-1, the J gene TRBJ1-3; D perhaps matches TRBD1 (6 bases). Deletions cut 0 bases from V and 4 bases from J, with 17 bases between. The length of the CDR3 is 17 residues. Germline V gene lookup returns CDR1 SGHRS and CDR2 YFSETQ. CDR3 sequence (DNA): TGCGCCAGCAGCTTGGATTACAGGGCGACCGGGGGAAACACCATATATTTT. Translation gives CASSLDYRATGGNTIYF.

The chain combines TRBV28 with TRBJ1-3, with 7 bases identical to TRBD1. This CDR3 is built from 15 residues. The V segment lost 3 bases and the J segment 4 bases; nucleotides outside the gene matches: 6. The germline CDR1 and CDR2 sequences are MDHEN and SYDVKM. The CDR3 region is CASSLDTGVGNTIYF. CDR3 nucleotides: TGTGCCAGCAGTTTGGACACAGGGGTGGGAAACACCATATATTTT.

The chain couples TRBV6-2 or TRBV6-3 to TRBJ1-5; D gene uncertain. Between the trimmed V and J ends, which lost 5 bases and 7 bases, there was a span of 18 bases. Germline loops: CDR1 MNHEY, CDR2 SVGEGT. The CDR3 has 15 amino acids. The CDR3 loop is CASSPTGPRIQPQHF. The CDR3 DNA follows: TGTGCCAGCAGTCCCACCGGACCAAGGATACAGCCCCAGCATTTT.

This chain joins TRBV28 and TRBJ1-2, with D uncertain. V lost 1 base and J 4 bases, leaving 10 bases between the germline ends. Per the germline V gene, CDR1 is MDHEN and CDR2 is SYDVKM. CDR3 length: 14 amino acids. The CDR3 DNA sequence: TGTGCCAGCAGTTTATCAGCAGCCGTCTATGGCTACACCTTC. Amino acids: CASSLSAAVYGYTF.

This rearrangement joins TRBV3-1 (or the pseudogene TRBV3-2) to TRBJ2-1; TRBD2 matches at 9 bases. Trimming removed 2 bases from V and 5 bases from J; junction bases left unmatched: 1. The germline V gene has CDR1 LGHDT and CDR2 YNNKEL (reference sequence). The CDR3 spans 14 residues. In nucleotides, the CDR3 is TGTGCCAGCAGCCAACTAGCGGGGAACAATGAGCAGTTCTTC. Residues: CASSQLAGNNEQFF.